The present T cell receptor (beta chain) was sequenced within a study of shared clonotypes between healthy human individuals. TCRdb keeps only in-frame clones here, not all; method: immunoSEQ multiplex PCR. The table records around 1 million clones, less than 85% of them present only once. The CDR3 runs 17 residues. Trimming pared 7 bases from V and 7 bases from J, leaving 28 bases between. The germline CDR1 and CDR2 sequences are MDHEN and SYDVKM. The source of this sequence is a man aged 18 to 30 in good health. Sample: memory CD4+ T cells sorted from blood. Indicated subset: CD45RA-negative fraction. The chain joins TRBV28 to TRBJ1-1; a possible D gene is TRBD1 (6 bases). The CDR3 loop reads CASILGRLSLGANEAFF. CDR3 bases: TGTGCCAGCATCTTGGGCCGGTTGAGTTTGGGGGCTAATGAAGCTTTCTTT.